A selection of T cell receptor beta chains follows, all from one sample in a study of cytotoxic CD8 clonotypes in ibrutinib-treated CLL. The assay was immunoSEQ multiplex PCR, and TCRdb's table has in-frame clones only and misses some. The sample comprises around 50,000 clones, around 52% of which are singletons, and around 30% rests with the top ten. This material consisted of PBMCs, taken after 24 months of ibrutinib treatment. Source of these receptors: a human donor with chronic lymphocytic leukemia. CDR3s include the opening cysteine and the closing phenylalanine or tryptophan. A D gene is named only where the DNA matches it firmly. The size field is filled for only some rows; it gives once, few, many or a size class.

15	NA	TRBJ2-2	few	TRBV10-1	CASSFGGVGAGELFF	TGCGCCAGCAGCTTCGGAGGGGTAGGCGCCGGGGAGCTGTTTTTT
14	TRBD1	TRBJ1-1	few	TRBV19	CASKRGQGNTEAFF	TGTGCCAGTAAAAGGGGACAGGGTAACACTGAAGCTTTCTTT
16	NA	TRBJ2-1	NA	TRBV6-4	CASSDSGGFPYNEQFF	TGTGCCAGCAGTGACTCGGGGGGCTTCCCCTACAATGAGCAGTTCTTC
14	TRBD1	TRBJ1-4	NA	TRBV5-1	CASSLGQGGEKLFF	TGCGCCAGCAGCTTGGGACAGGGAGGCGAAAAACTGTTTTTT
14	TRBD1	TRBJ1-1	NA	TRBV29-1	CSVSAGGRSTEAFF	TGCAGCGTTTCAGCAGGGGGCCGGAGCACTGAAGCTTTCTTT
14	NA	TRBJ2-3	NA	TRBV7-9	CASSPLGGSDTQYF	TGTGCCAGCAGCCCCCTGGGGGGCTCAGATACGCAGTATTTT
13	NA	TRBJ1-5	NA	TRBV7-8	CASSLGINQPQHF	TGTGCCAGCAGCTTAGGAATCAATCAGCCCCAGCATTTT
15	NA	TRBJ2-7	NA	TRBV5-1	CASSSRGEVTYEQYF	TGCGCCAGCAGCTCCCGCGGGGAGGTCACCTACGAGCAGTACTTC
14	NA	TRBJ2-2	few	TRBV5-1	CASSLTQGYGELFF	TGCGCCAGCAGCTTGACCCAGGGATACGGGGAGCTGTTTTTT
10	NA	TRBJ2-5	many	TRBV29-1	CSVQQETQYF	TGCAGCGTGCAACAAGAGACCCAGTACTTC
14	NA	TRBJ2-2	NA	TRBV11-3	CASSLVGGTGELFF	TGTGCCAGCAGCTTAGTGGGGGGAACCGGGGAGCTGTTTTTT
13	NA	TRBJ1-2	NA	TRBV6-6	CASSYSNEEGYTF	TGTGCCAGCAGTTACTCTAACGAGGAGGGCTACACCTTC
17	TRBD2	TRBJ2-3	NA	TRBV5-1	CASSPGSSGAGTDTQYF	TGCGCCAGCAGCCCAGGGTCTAGCGGGGCCGGGACAGATACGCAGTATTTT
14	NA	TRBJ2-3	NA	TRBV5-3	CARSPPRPTDTQYF	TGTGCCAGAAGCCCGCCGAGACCCACAGATACGCAGTATTTT
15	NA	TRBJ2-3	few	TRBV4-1	CASSQEGLSTDTQYF	TGCGCCAGCAGCCAAGAAGGGTTAAGCACAGATACGCAGTATTTT
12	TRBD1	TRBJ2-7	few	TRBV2	CASSADRGEQYF	TGTGCCAGCAGTGCCGACAGGGGCGAGCAGTACTTC
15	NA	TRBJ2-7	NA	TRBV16	CASSQSGAGTPAQYF	TGTGCCAGCAGCCAATCGGGGGCAGGAACCCCCGCACAGTACTTC
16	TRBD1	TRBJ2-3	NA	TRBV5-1	CASSVRTGPRTDTQYF	TGCGCCAGCAGCGTCCGGACAGGACCGCGCACAGATACGCAGTATTTT
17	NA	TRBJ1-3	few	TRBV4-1	CASSQTGLGIPGNTIYF	TGCGCCAGCAGTCAAACGGGGTTGGGGATACCTGGAAACACCATATATTTT
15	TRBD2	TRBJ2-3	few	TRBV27	CASSRKGLASDTQYF	TGTGCCAGCAGCCGGAAAGGACTAGCGTCAGATACGCAGTATTTT
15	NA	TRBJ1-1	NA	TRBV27	CASSLSGTTNTEAFF	TGTGCCAGCAGTTTATCTGGGACAACAAACACTGAAGCTTTCTTT
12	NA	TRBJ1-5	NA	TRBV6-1	CASSEFGQPQHF	TGTGCCAGCAGTGAATTTGGTCAGCCCCAGCATTTT
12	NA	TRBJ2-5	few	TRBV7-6	CASSLASGGQYF	TGTGCCAGCAGCTTAGCGTCTGGCGGGCAGTACTTC
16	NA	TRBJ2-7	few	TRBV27	CASSFLGGGYSYEQYF	TGTGCCAGCAGTTTCCTCGGAGGAGGGTATTCCTACGAGCAGTACTTC
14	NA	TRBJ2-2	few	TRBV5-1	CASSLARIHGELFF	TGCGCCAGCAGCTTGGCACGAATCCACGGGGAGCTGTTTTTT
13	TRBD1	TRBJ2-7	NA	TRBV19	CASSPTGGYEQYF	TGTGCCAGTAGCCCTACAGGGGGCTACGAGCAGTACTTC
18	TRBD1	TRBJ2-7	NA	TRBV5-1	CASSTRTGLYSYHYEQYF	TGCGCCAGCAGCACTCGGACAGGCCTGTATAGCTACCACTACGAGCAGTACTTC
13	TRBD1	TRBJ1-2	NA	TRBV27	CASSSRTGSGYTF	TGTGCCAGCAGTTCAAGGACAGGGAGTGGCTACACCTTC
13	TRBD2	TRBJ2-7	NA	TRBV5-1	CASSLVTGGEQYF	TGCGCCAGCAGCTTGGTGACGGGGGGTGAGCAGTACTTC
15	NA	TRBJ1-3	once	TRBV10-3	CAISGIEGPGGTIYF	TGTGCCATCAGTGGTATCGAGGGGCCGGGGGGCACCATATATTTT
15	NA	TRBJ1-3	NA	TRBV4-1	CASSQGRTSGNTIYF	TGCGCCAGCAGCCAAGGCAGGACCTCTGGAAACACCATATATTTT
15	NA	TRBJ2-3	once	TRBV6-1	CASSPPAGRTDTQYF	TGTGCCAGCAGTCCCCCTGCGGGGAGGACAGATACGCAGTATTTT
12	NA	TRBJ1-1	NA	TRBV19	CASSFTGTEAFF	TGTGCCAGTAGTTTTACAGGGACTGAAGCTTTCTTT
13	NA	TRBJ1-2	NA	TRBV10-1	CASSEGTNYGYTF	TGCGCCAGCAGTGAGGGCACGAACTATGGCTACACCTTC
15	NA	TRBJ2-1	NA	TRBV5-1	CASSFSSESYNEQFF	TGCGCCAGCAGCTTTTCTAGCGAATCCTACAATGAGCAGTTCTTC
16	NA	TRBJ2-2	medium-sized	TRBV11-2	CASSSIRDGNTGELFF	TGTGCCAGCAGCTCGATCCGGGACGGTAACACCGGGGAGCTGTTTTTT
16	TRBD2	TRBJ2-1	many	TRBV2	CASSDGLAGPYNEQFF	TGTGCCAGCAGTGACGGGCTAGCGGGCCCTTACAATGAGCAGTTCTTC
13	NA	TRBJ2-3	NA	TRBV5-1	CASSTGPVDTQYF	TGCGCCAGCAGCACAGGACCGGTTGATACGCAGTATTTT
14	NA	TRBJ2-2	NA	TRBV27	CASSWETEDGELFF	TGTGCCAGCAGTTGGGAGACCGAGGACGGGGAGCTGTTTTTT
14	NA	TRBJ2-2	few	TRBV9	CASSVAVYTGELFF	TGTGCCAGCAGCGTAGCAGTTTACACCGGGGAGCTGTTTTTT
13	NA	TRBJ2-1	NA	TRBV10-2	CASSEDFYNEQFF	TGCGCCAGCAGTGAGGACTTCTACAATGAGCAGTTCTTC
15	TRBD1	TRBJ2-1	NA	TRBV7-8	CASSPGGTGSGEQFF	TGTGCCAGCAGCCCCGGAGGGACAGGGTCGGGTGAGCAGTTCTTC
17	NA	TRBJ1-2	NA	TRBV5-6	CASSLGSGVITYYGYTF	TGTGCCAGCAGTTTGGGATCAGGGGTCATAACCTACTATGGCTACACCTTC
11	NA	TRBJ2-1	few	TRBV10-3	CATQRGNEQFF	TGTGCCACCCAACGGGGCAATGAGCAGTTCTTC
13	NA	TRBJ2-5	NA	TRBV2	CASSPTRGETQYF	TGTGCCAGCAGTCCGACTCGTGGTGAGACCCAGTACTTC
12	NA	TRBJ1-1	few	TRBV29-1	CSVALGGTEAFF	TGCAGCGTCGCCCTGGGTGGCACTGAAGCTTTCTTT
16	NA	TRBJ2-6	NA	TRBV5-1	CASSPQVRTGANVLTF	TGCGCCAGCAGCCCGCAGGTCCGAACTGGGGCCAACGTCCTGACTTTC